The 9 T cell receptor beta chains below all came from one sample that was sequenced in a study of T-cell memory formation after mild COVID-19. TCRdb reanalysed the 5' RACE reads using MiXCR and keeps one entry per CDR3 protein. The sample yields roughly 180,000 distinct CDR3 sequences, roughly 20% seen once. Sequencing was performed on PBMCs or a T cell subset sorted from them (not recorded which). The receptor set was obtained from a man younger than 35 who had mild COVID-19 (a few samples of this study predate the infection). Cell type and time point are not known.

This clonotype was seen many times. This chain links TRBV12-3 or TRBV12-4 with TRBJ1-4; 8 bases map to TRBD1. The CDR3 runs 14 residues. V dropped 6 bases and J dropped 8; count of bases not matched to a gene: 8. CDR3 amino acids: CASSPTGVVEKLFF. CDR3 in DNA: TGTGCCAGCAGCCCGACAGGGGTAGTGGAAAAACTGTTTTTT.

This clonotype was seen only a few times. The gene calls are TRBV7-2 and TRBJ1-5, with no clear D. The CDR3 totals 15 residues. V was clipped by 5 bases and J by 9 bases, with 20 bases between them. Looked up from germline, CDR1 is SGHTA and CDR2 is FQGNSA. For the CDR3, the DNA is TGTGCCAGCAGCGAACTAGACGGCAGTTCGCGGCCCCAGCATTTT. This gives the protein CASSELDGSSRPQHF.

This sequence joins TRBV20-1 and TRBJ1-6, with 7 positions matching TRBD1. Per the germline V gene, CDR1 is DFQATT and CDR2 is SNEGSKA (reference sequence). The CDR3 sequence is 14 residues long. Losses at the gene ends were 3 bases for V and 7 bases for J; bases not matched to a gene: 6. CDR3 sequence (DNA): TGCAGTGCTAGGACGACAGGGACCAATTCACCCCTCCACTTT. It codes for CSARTTGTNSPLHF.

V gene TRBV5-1 combines with J gene TRBJ2-5, with D maybe TRBD2 (6 bases). Between the trimmed V and J ends, which lost 5 bases and 5 bases, there was a span of 19 bases. Per the germline V gene, CDR1 is SGHRS and CDR2 is YFSETQ. This CDR3 contains 15 residues. The CDR3 DNA reads TGCGCCAGCAGTCCCGGGGGTTATTACCGGGAGACCCAGTACTTC. The encoded protein is CASSPGGYYRETQYF. The full variable domain, with the rest looked up from reference TRBV5-1 and TRBJ2-5, is KAGVTQTPRYLIKTRGQQVTLSCSPISGHRSVSWYQQTPGQGLQFLFEYFSETQRNKGNFPGRFSGRQFSNSRSEMNVSTLELGDSALYLCASSPGGYYRETQYFGPGTRLLVL.

This CDR3 is CASSQVSGQAELFF. CDR3 coding DNA: TGCGCCAGCAGCCAAGTTAGTGGGCAGGCAGAGCTGTTTTTT. The genes are TRBV4-3 and TRBJ2-2; D gene uncertain. The V end was cut by 1 base, the J end by 11 bases, with 14 bases between. The CDR3 totals 14 residues. The germline gives CDR1 LGHNA, CDR2 YSLEER.

This rearrangement joins TRBV12-3 or TRBV12-4 to TRBJ1-5; D might be TRBD1 (5 bases). The V end was cut by 4 bases, the J end by 7 bases, with 11 bases between. This CDR3 has 13 amino acids. The CDR3 protein is CASSSRGGQPQHF. The CDR3, as DNA: TGTGCCAGCAGTTCCCGGGGGGGGCAGCCCCAGCATTTT.

V usage is TRBV7-2 and J usage is TRBJ2-3; D uncertain. V was pared by 2 bases and J by 4 bases, with 10 bases between. Germline V CDR1 and CDR2: SGHTA, FQGNSA. The CDR3 is 14 amino acids. The CDR3 region is CASSLTGTPDTQYF. Here the CDR3 DNA reads TGTGCCAGCAGCTTAACGGGCACGCCAGATACGCAGTATTTT.

The table lists this clonotype with a few counts. At one boundary the junction diverges from the germline segment, which might be a read error. This CDR3 reads CASTLAGGATNTQYF. Written as DNA, the CDR3 is TGTGCCAGCACCTTGGCGGGGGGGGCCACAAATACGCAGTATTTT. This chain joins TRBV12-3 or TRBV12-4 and TRBJ2-3; TRBD2 agrees at 9 bases. The CDR3 has 15 residues.

The chain recombines TRBV6-6 with TRBJ1-4, with a possible D match to TRBD1 (6 bases). Trimming shortened V by 7 bases and J by 10 bases, and 19 bases separated the two germline ends. The CDR3 is made up of 14 amino acids. CDR1 and CDR2 (germline): MNHNY, SVGAGI (reference sequence). CDR3 in amino acids: CASITSGTLGKLFF. CDR3 in DNA: TGTGCCAGCATAACCTCCGGGACATTAGGAAAACTGTTTTTT.